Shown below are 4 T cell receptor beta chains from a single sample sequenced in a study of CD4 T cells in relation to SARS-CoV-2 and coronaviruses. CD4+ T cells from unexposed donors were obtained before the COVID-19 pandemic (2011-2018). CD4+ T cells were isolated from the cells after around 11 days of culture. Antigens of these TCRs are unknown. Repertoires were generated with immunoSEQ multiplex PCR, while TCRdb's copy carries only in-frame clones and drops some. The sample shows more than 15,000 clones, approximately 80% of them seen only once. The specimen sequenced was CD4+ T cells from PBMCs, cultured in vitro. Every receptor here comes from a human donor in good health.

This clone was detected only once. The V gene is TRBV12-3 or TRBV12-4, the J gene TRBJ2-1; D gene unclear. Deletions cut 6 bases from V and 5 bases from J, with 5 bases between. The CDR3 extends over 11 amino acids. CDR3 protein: CASSRNNEQFF. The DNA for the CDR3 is TGTGCCAGCAGCCGCAACAATGAGCAGTTCTTC.

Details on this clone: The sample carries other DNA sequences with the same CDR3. Here the CDR3 DNA reads TGTGCCAGCAGCTTAGGACTAGCCCCGTCCTACGAGCAGTACTTC. Protein sequence: CASSLGLAPSYEQYF. This rearrangement joins TRBV7-2 to TRBJ2-7, with TRBD2 identical over 7 bases. The germline gives CDR1 SGHTA, CDR2 FQGNSA. After removal of 1 base from V and 1 base from J, the junction contained 4 bases not matched to a gene. The CDR3 consists of 15 residues.

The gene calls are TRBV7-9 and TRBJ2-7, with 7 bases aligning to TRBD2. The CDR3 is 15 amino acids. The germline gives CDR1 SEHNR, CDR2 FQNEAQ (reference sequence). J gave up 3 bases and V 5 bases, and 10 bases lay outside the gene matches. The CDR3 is CASSPASGIFYEQYF. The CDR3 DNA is TGTGCCAGCAGCCCTGCTAGCGGAATCTTCTACGAGCAGTACTTC. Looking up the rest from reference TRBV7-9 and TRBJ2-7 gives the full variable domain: DTGVSQNPRHKITKRGQNVTFRCDPISEHNRLYWYRQTLGQGPEFLTYFQNEAQLEKSRLLSDRFSAERPKGSFSTLEIQRTEQGDSAMYLCASSPASGIFYEQYFGPGTRLTVT.

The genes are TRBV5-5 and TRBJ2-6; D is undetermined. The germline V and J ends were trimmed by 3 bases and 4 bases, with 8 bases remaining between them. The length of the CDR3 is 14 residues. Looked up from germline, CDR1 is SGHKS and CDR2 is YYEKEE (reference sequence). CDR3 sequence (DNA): TGTGCCAGCAGCTCCCCCGCCGGGGCCAACGTCCTGACTTTC. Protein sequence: CASSSPAGANVLTF.